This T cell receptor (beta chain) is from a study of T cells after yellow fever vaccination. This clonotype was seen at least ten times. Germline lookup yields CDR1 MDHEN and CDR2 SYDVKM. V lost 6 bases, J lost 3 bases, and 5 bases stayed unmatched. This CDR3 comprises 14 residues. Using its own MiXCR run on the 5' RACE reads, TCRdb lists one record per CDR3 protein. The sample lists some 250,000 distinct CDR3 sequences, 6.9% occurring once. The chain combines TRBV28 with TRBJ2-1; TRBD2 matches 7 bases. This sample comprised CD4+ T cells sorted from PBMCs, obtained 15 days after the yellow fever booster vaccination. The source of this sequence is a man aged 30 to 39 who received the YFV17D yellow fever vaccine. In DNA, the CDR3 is TGTGCCAGCAGGCCCGGCGGGAGCTACAATGAGCAGTTCTTC. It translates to CASRPGGSYNEQFF.